The 8 T cell receptor beta chains reported below all come from one sample, sequenced in a study of PD-L1 blockade in urothelial cancer. Some clones are missing from TCRdb's copy, which holds only in-frame ones; the method was immunoSEQ multiplex PCR. The sample carries about 22,000 clones, under 95% recorded once. Described time point: peripheral blood 6 weeks after treatment start. Material: PBMCs, obtained around atezolizumab (anti-PD-L1) treatment. The receptor source for this set is a woman aged 55 to 70 with urothelial cancer.

The chain is built from TRBV18 and TRBJ2-3; tentative D call: TRBD2 (5 bases). V lost 0 bases to trimming and J lost 8 bases, with 12 bases between them. CDR1 and CDR2 from the germline V gene are KGHSH and LQKENI. The CDR3 is made up of 14 amino acids. CDR3 nucleotide sequence: TGTGCCAGCTCACCACCGGTCTACAGCGGTACGCAGTATTTT. It is translated as CASSPPVYSGTQYF.

The chain couples TRBV27 to TRBJ2-5; D unclear. V lost 3 bases and J lost 0, with 8 bases in between. The germline V gene encodes CDR1 MNHEY and CDR2 SMNVEV (reference sequence). The CDR3 runs 14 residues. CDR3 bases: TGTGCCAGCAGTTTTATGCAGAACCAAGAGACCCAGTACTTC. It is translated as CASSFMQNQETQYF.

This clone occurred a few times. V and J are TRBV7-9 and TRBJ2-5; 7 bases are shared with TRBD2. V was clipped by 4 bases and J by 5 bases; unmatched bases: 10. This CDR3 contains 15 residues. CDR1 and CDR2 (germline): SEHNR, FQNEAQ (reference sequence). CDR3 DNA: TGTGCCAGCAGCTCCCCCCGGCGGGGGTCGGAGACCCAGTACTTC. Translating gives CASSSPRRGSETQYF. The full variable domain, rest sourced from reference TRBV7-9 and TRBJ2-5, is DTGVSQNPRHKITKRGQNVTFRCDPISEHNRLYWYRQTLGQGPEFLTYFQNEAQLEKSRLLSDRFSAERPKGSFSTLEIQRTEQGDSAMYLCASSSPRRGSETQYFGPGTRLLVL.

The chain links TRBV5-6 to TRBJ2-7, with D possibly matching TRBD2 (6 bases). The CDR3 extends over 15 amino acids. Germline values: CDR1 SGHDT, CDR2 YYEEEE. V gave up 3 bases and J gave up 0 bases, with 13 bases separating them. Here the CDR3 reads CASSWRRENSYEQYF. The DNA of the CDR3 is TGTGCCAGCAGCTGGCGGCGGGAAAACTCCTACGAGCAGTACTTC.

V is TRBV6-1 and J is TRBJ1-1; no clear D gene. The germline V gene encodes CDR1 MNHNS and CDR2 SASEGT. Deletions cut 2 bases from V and 9 bases from J, with 13 bases between. The CDR3 sequence is 13 residues long. CDR3 residues: CASSESVREKAFF. The CDR3 DNA reads as TGTGCCAGCAGTGAATCTGTAAGGGAGAAAGCTTTCTTT.

The chain has TRBV5-4 and TRBJ1-1; 9 bases are shared with TRBD1. CDR1 is SGHNT, CDR2 YYREEE, per germline (reference sequence). V shed 4 bases and J 5 bases; nucleotides not matched to a gene: 6. This CDR3 spans 14 amino acids. Here the CDR3 DNA reads TGTGCCAGCAGCGGTGGACAGGGGAGAACTGAAGCTTTCTTT. Translation: CASSGGQGRTEAFF.

The rearrangement links TRBV7-9 to TRBJ1-3; the match to TRBD1 covers 7 bases. Germline V gene sequence: CDR1 SEHNR, CDR2 FQNEAQ (reference sequence). V shed 4 bases, J shed 3 bases, and the junction held 6 bases outside the gene matches. This CDR3 region has 15 residues. CDR3 sequence reads: CASSSQGNSGNTIYF. CDR3 nucleotides: TGTGCCAGCAGCTCACAGGGGAATAGTGGAAACACCATATATTTT.

V gene TRBV28 combines with J gene TRBJ2-7, with TRBD1 identical over 9 bases. The junction had 6 bases not matched to a gene; V was cut back by 6 bases and J by 3 bases. This CDR3 is 14 amino acids long. Germline V gene lookup returns CDR1 MDHEN and CDR2 SYDVKM. In nucleotides, the CDR3 is TGTGCCAGCAGGCACCAGGGACAGGGCTACGAGCAGTACTTC. Translated, it gives CASRHQGQGYEQYF.